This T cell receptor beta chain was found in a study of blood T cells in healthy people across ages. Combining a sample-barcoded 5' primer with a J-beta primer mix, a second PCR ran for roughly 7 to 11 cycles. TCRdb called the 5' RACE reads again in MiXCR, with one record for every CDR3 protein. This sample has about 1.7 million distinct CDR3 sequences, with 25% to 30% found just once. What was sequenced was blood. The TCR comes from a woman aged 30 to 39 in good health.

CDR3 sequence reads: CASSSTMIRRDRDLRDYGYTF. The CDR3 bases are TGTGCCAGCAGCTCAACAATGATTCGCCGGGACAGGGATCTTAGGGACTATGGCTACACCTTC. This chain connects TRBV11-2 to TRBJ1-2, with TRBD1 matching 9 bases. The CDR3 is made up of 21 amino acids. The germline V gene encodes CDR1 SGHAT and CDR2 FQNNGV. The trim removed 4 bases at V and 3 bases at J, leaving 24 bases unmatched.